Listed below are T cell receptor beta chains from one sample, sequenced in a study of control samples from healthy donors and cancer patients. Clones were read by immunoSEQ multiplex PCR, and TCRdb kept only the in-frame ones, dropping some. The data hold around 130,000 clones, with 91% observed a single time. The specimen sequenced was blood. Receptors originate from a man between 18 and 29 years old in good health. Each CDR3 is given with its conserved first and last residue. The D gene is left open where the match is weak. Size is stated for part of the rows, as once, few or many counts, or as a class when the clone is expanded.

v_call: TRBV19
d_call: TRBD1
j_call: TRBJ1-5
clone_size: NA
cdr3_aa: CASSIGDRRRQPQHF
cdr3_nt: TGTGCCAGTAGTATAGGGGACAGGAGACGGCAGCCCCAGCATTTT

v_call: TRBV29-1
d_call: TRBD1
j_call: TRBJ1-1
clone_size: NA
cdr3_aa: CSTTNRGLGTEAFF
cdr3_nt: TGCAGCACAACAAACAGGGGGCTCGGCACTGAAGCTTTCTTT

v_call: TRBV4-2
d_call: NA
j_call: TRBJ1-4
clone_size: NA
cdr3_aa: CASSQDLVGPGTTNEKLFF
cdr3_nt: TGTGCCAGCAGCCAAGATCTTGTCGGTCCGGGGACCACTAATGAAAAACTGTTTTTT

v_call: TRBV6-5
d_call: NA
j_call: TRBJ2-1
clone_size: NA
cdr3_aa: CASSYSWRDNEQFF
cdr3_nt: TGTGCCAGCAGTTACTCTTGGAGGGACAATGAGCAGTTCTTC

v_call: TRBV25-1
d_call: NA
j_call: TRBJ1-1
clone_size: NA
cdr3_aa: CASRRGMNTEAFF
cdr3_nt: TGTGCCAGCAGAAGGGGTATGAACACTGAAGCTTTCTTT

v_call: TRBV11-2
d_call: NA
j_call: TRBJ1-2
clone_size: NA
cdr3_aa: CASSLVIGADANYGYTF
cdr3_nt: TGTGCCAGCAGCTTAGTTATCGGGGCCGACGCCAACTATGGCTACACCTTC

v_call: TRBV27
d_call: TRBD2
j_call: TRBJ2-1
clone_size: once
cdr3_aa: CASSLALAGGLLSSYNEQFF
cdr3_nt: TGTGCCAGCAGTTTAGCCCTAGCGGGGGGCCTTTTAAGCTCCTACAATGAGCAGTTCTTC

v_call: TRBV19
d_call: NA
j_call: TRBJ1-4
clone_size: NA
cdr3_aa: CASSIIGGGKNEKLFF
cdr3_nt: TGTGCCAGTAGTATAATTGGTGGAGGGAAGAATGAAAAACTGTTTTTT

v_call: TRBV11-2
d_call: NA
j_call: TRBJ2-5
clone_size: NA
cdr3_aa: CASSLGPTSWEETQYF
cdr3_nt: TGTGCCAGCAGCTTAGGCCCCACTAGCTGGGAAGAGACCCAGTACTTC

v_call: TRBV24-1
d_call: TRBD1
j_call: TRBJ1-4
clone_size: NA
cdr3_aa: CATSDLGDSGEKLFF
cdr3_nt: TGTGCCACCAGTGATTTAGGGGACAGTGGTGAAAAACTGTTTTTT

v_call: TRBV12-5
d_call: NA
j_call: TRBJ1-4
clone_size: NA
cdr3_aa: CASGLGGSEEKLFF
cdr3_nt: TGTGCTAGTGGTTTGGGGGGATCGGAAGAAAAACTGTTTTTT

v_call: TRBV15
d_call: TRBD1
j_call: TRBJ1-3
clone_size: once
cdr3_aa: CATSRGGTGSIVGNTIYF
cdr3_nt: TGTGCCACCAGCAGAGGGGGGACAGGGTCGATTGTCGGAAACACCATATATTTT

v_call: TRBV5-8
d_call: TRBD1
j_call: TRBJ1-1
clone_size: NA
cdr3_aa: CASSFKPGQGNTEAFF
cdr3_nt: TGTGCCAGCAGCTTCAAACCGGGACAGGGGAACACTGAAGCTTTCTTT

v_call: TRBV2
d_call: NA
j_call: TRBJ2-7
clone_size: NA
cdr3_aa: CASSQVGGPLYEQYF
cdr3_nt: TGTGCCAGCTCCCAGGTAGGGGGTCCCCTCTACGAGCAGTACTTC

v_call: TRBV7-9
d_call: NA
j_call: TRBJ1-1
clone_size: NA
cdr3_aa: CASSLALNTEAFF
cdr3_nt: TGTGCCAGCAGCTTAGCCCTTAACACTGAAGCTTTCTTT

v_call: TRBV2
d_call: TRBD2
j_call: TRBJ2-1
clone_size: NA
cdr3_aa: CASRNGLAGDNEQFF
cdr3_nt: TGTGCCAGCAGAAACGGGCTAGCGGGGGACAATGAGCAGTTCTTC

v_call: TRBV30
d_call: TRBD1
j_call: TRBJ1-2
clone_size: few
cdr3_aa: CAWSGTGALGYTF
cdr3_nt: TGTGCCTGGAGCGGGACAGGGGCCCTTGGCTACACCTTC

v_call: TRBV5-1
d_call: NA
j_call: TRBJ2-2
clone_size: NA
cdr3_aa: CASSPGTTNTGELFF
cdr3_nt: TGCGCCAGCAGCCCCGGGACAACGAACACCGGGGAGCTGTTTTTT

v_call: TRBV12-5
d_call: TRBD1
j_call: TRBJ2-6
clone_size: once
cdr3_aa: CASGSSGTAKGANVLTF
cdr3_nt: TGTGCTAGTGGTTCTTCCGGGACAGCGAAGGGGGCCAACGTCCTGACTTTC

v_call: TRBV16
d_call: NA
j_call: TRBJ2-7
clone_size: NA
cdr3_aa: CASSQYSGRSSYEQYF
cdr3_nt: TGTGCCAGCAGCCAATATTCAGGCAGAAGCTCCTACGAGCAGTACTTC

v_call: TRBV27
d_call: TRBD1
j_call: TRBJ1-2
clone_size: NA
cdr3_aa: CASSRDRVNYGYTF
cdr3_nt: TGTGCCAGCAGCCGGGACAGAGTTAACTATGGCTACACCTTC

v_call: TRBV12-3/TRBV12-4
d_call: NA
j_call: TRBJ1-6
clone_size: NA
cdr3_aa: CASSFRRASPLHF
cdr3_nt: TGTGCCAGCAGTTTTCGGCGGGCTTCACCCCTCCACTTT

v_call: TRBV11-1
d_call: TRBD1
j_call: TRBJ1-2
clone_size: NA
cdr3_aa: CASSSNAGQGYGYTF
cdr3_nt: TGTGCCAGCAGCTCCAACGCGGGACAGGGATATGGCTACACCTTC

v_call: TRBV13
d_call: NA
j_call: TRBJ1-6
clone_size: NA
cdr3_aa: CASSSGTQISPLHF
cdr3_nt: TGTGCCAGCAGCTCCGGTACCCAGATTTCACCCCTCCACTTT

v_call: TRBV19
d_call: TRBD1
j_call: TRBJ1-2
clone_size: NA
cdr3_aa: CASSRGPWETGTYGYTF
cdr3_nt: TGTGCCAGTAGTAGAGGCCCTTGGGAGACAGGGACCTATGGCTACACCTTC

v_call: TRBV29-1
d_call: NA
j_call: TRBJ2-2
clone_size: NA
cdr3_aa: CSVESRGGDTGELFF
cdr3_nt: TGCAGCGTTGAGTCCAGGGGGGGTGATACCGGGGAGCTGTTTTTT

v_call: TRBV11-2
d_call: TRBD2
j_call: TRBJ2-1
clone_size: NA
cdr3_aa: CASSLTGTSGGWSEQFF
cdr3_nt: TGTGCCAGCAGCTTAACAGGGACTAGCGGGGGGTGGAGTGAGCAGTTCTTC

v_call: TRBV6-5
d_call: TRBD2
j_call: TRBJ2-3
clone_size: NA
cdr3_aa: CASSYTSGGSTQYF
cdr3_nt: TGTGCCAGCAGTTACACTAGCGGGGGCAGTACGCAGTATTTT

v_call: TRBV10-2
d_call: TRBD1
j_call: TRBJ1-5
clone_size: NA
cdr3_aa: CASRYTGGWGQPQHF
cdr3_nt: TGCGCCAGCAGGTACACAGGGGGCTGGGGTCAGCCCCAGCATTTT

v_call: TRBV10-1
d_call: TRBD1
j_call: TRBJ2-1
clone_size: NA
cdr3_aa: CASSDRDSSYNEQFF
cdr3_nt: TGCGCCAGCAGCGACCGGGACAGCTCCTACAATGAGCAGTTCTTC

v_call: TRBV5-1
d_call: NA
j_call: TRBJ1-1
clone_size: NA
cdr3_aa: CASSHSRGADTEAFF
cdr3_nt: TGCGCCAGCAGTCACAGTCGAGGGGCTGACACTGAAGCTTTCTTT

v_call: TRBV3-1/TRBV3-2
d_call: NA
j_call: TRBJ1-2
clone_size: NA
cdr3_aa: CASSPRRPYGYTF
cdr3_nt: TGTGCCAGCAGCCCACGCAGGCCATATGGCTACACCTTC

v_call: TRBV18
d_call: NA
j_call: TRBJ2-5
clone_size: NA
cdr3_aa: CASSQDPIIQETQYF
cdr3_nt: TGTGCCAGCTCACAAGACCCGATTATCCAAGAGACCCAGTACTTC

v_call: TRBV15
d_call: NA
j_call: TRBJ1-4
clone_size: NA
cdr3_aa: CATSTEGRDVGKLFF
cdr3_nt: TGTGCCACCAGCACCGAGGGGAGGGATGTGGGGAAACTGTTTTTT

v_call: TRBV25-1
d_call: NA
j_call: TRBJ1-2
clone_size: NA
cdr3_aa: CASSEYLGGRGNYGYTF
cdr3_nt: TGTGCCAGCAGTGAATATTTAGGCGGCAGGGGCAACTATGGCTACACCTTC

v_call: TRBV5-1
d_call: TRBD1
j_call: TRBJ1-2
clone_size: NA
cdr3_aa: CASRPWDSNNYGYTF
cdr3_nt: TGCGCCAGCAGGCCTTGGGACAGCAATAACTATGGCTACACCTTC

v_call: TRBV2
d_call: NA
j_call: TRBJ2-7
clone_size: NA
cdr3_aa: CASRDINSYEQYF
cdr3_nt: TGTGCCAGCCGAGACATTAATTCCTACGAGCAGTACTTC

v_call: TRBV21-1
d_call: NA
j_call: TRBJ2-7
clone_size: NA
cdr3_aa: CASSKTGAYEQYF
cdr3_nt: TGTGCCAGCAGCAAAACAGGGGCCTACGAGCAGTACTTC

v_call: TRBV29-1
d_call: NA
j_call: TRBJ2-5
clone_size: NA
cdr3_aa: CSVEKGSPEETQYF
cdr3_nt: TGCAGCGTTGAAAAGGGATCGCCTGAAGAGACCCAGTACTTC

v_call: TRBV11-2
d_call: NA
j_call: TRBJ2-3
clone_size: NA
cdr3_aa: CASSLGQTGISDTQYF
cdr3_nt: TGTGCCAGCAGCTTAGGGCAAACGGGGATTTCAGATACGCAGTATTTT

v_call: TRBV16
d_call: NA
j_call: TRBJ2-1
clone_size: NA
cdr3_aa: CASSQGGVEQFF
cdr3_nt: TGTGCCAGCAGCCAAGGCGGTGTTGAGCAGTTCTTC

v_call: TRBV25-1
d_call: NA
j_call: TRBJ1-1
clone_size: NA
cdr3_aa: CASTKGGVTEAFF
cdr3_nt: TGTGCCAGCACCAAAGGGGGGGTCACTGAAGCTTTCTTT

v_call: TRBV5-5
d_call: TRBD1
j_call: TRBJ1-3
clone_size: NA
cdr3_aa: CASSPDRASGNTIYF
cdr3_nt: TGTGCCAGCAGCCCGGACAGGGCGTCTGGAAACACCATATATTTT

v_call: TRBV2
d_call: NA
j_call: TRBJ1-4
clone_size: NA
cdr3_aa: CASTLGVHNEKLFF
cdr3_nt: TGTGCCAGCACTCTGGGGGTACATAATGAAAAACTGTTTTTT

v_call: TRBV30
d_call: NA
j_call: TRBJ1-5
clone_size: NA
cdr3_aa: CAWAVRSPRNQPQHF
cdr3_nt: TGTGCCTGGGCTGTCAGGTCACCCCGCAATCAGCCCCAGCATTTT

v_call: TRBV5-4
d_call: NA
j_call: TRBJ1-3
clone_size: NA
cdr3_aa: CASSPSSGRAPGNTIYF
cdr3_nt: TGTGCCAGCAGCCCATCCTCGGGGAGGGCCCCCGGAAACACCATATATTTT

v_call: TRBV3-1/TRBV3-2
d_call: NA
j_call: TRBJ1-1
clone_size: NA
cdr3_aa: CASSQARKTFF
cdr3_nt: TGTGCCAGCAGCCAGGCCAGAAAGACTTTCTTT

v_call: TRBV12-3/TRBV12-4
d_call: NA
j_call: TRBJ2-5
clone_size: NA
cdr3_aa: CASSLGGGKTQYF
cdr3_nt: TGTGCCAGCAGTTTGGGCGGAGGAAAGACCCAGTACTTC

v_call: TRBV5-1
d_call: TRBD1
j_call: TRBJ2-7
clone_size: few
cdr3_aa: CASSFPERPDRATTYEQYF
cdr3_nt: TGCGCCAGCAGCTTCCCCGAACGACCCGACAGGGCTACTACCTACGAGCAGTACTTC

v_call: TRBV6-5
d_call: NA
j_call: TRBJ1-5
clone_size: NA
cdr3_aa: CASSYGRGNQPQHF
cdr3_nt: TGTGCCAGCAGTTACGGCCGGGGCAATCAGCCCCAGCATTTT

v_call: TRBV7-9
d_call: TRBD1
j_call: TRBJ1-2
clone_size: NA
cdr3_aa: CASSPGQGKDYGYTF
cdr3_nt: TGTGCCAGCAGCCCGGGACAGGGCAAAGACTATGGCTACACCTTC

v_call: TRBV2
d_call: TRBD2
j_call: TRBJ2-1
clone_size: once
cdr3_aa: CASSAGLARPSSYNEQFF
cdr3_nt: TGTGCCAGCAGTGCCGGACTAGCGCGTCCGAGCTCCTACAATGAGCAGTTCTTC

v_call: TRBV7-9
d_call: NA
j_call: TRBJ2-1
clone_size: NA
cdr3_aa: CASSLESSYNEQFF
cdr3_nt: TGTGCCAGCAGCTTGGAATCCTCCTACAATGAGCAGTTCTTC

v_call: TRBV12-3/TRBV12-4
d_call: NA
j_call: TRBJ1-1
clone_size: NA
cdr3_aa: CASTLPGPTEAFF
cdr3_nt: TGTGCCAGCACCCTCCCGGGGCCCACTGAAGCTTTCTTT

v_call: TRBV10-3
d_call: TRBD1
j_call: TRBJ2-7
clone_size: NA
cdr3_aa: CAIRDPGTGVEQYF
cdr3_nt: TGTGCCATCAGAGATCCCGGGACAGGGGTCGAGCAGTACTTC

v_call: TRBV11-2
d_call: NA
j_call: TRBJ2-7
clone_size: NA
cdr3_aa: CASSLEGGTLLFEQYF
cdr3_nt: TGTGCCAGCAGCTTGGAAGGCGGGACCCTCCTGTTCGAGCAGTACTTC

v_call: TRBV25-1
d_call: TRBD1
j_call: TRBJ2-7
clone_size: NA
cdr3_aa: CASSEGRGIGHSYEQYF
cdr3_nt: TGTGCCAGCAGTGAGGGCAGGGGGATTGGCCACTCCTACGAGCAGTACTTC

v_call: TRBV6-1
d_call: NA
j_call: TRBJ1-5
clone_size: NA
cdr3_aa: CASSEARQGRVPQHF
cdr3_nt: TGTGCCAGCAGTGAAGCGCGCCAGGGGAGGGTCCCCCAGCATTTT

v_call: TRBV5-1
d_call: TRBD2
j_call: TRBJ2-1
clone_size: NA
cdr3_aa: CASSRGGRSYNEQFF
cdr3_nt: TGCGCCAGCAGCCGCGGGGGTCGGTCCTACAATGAGCAGTTCTTC

v_call: TRBV4-1
d_call: TRBD1
j_call: TRBJ1-4
clone_size: once
cdr3_aa: CASSSGQGLGSEKLFF
cdr3_nt: TGCGCCAGCAGCTCCGGACAGGGGTTAGGTTCTGAAAAACTGTTTTTT